This T cell receptor (beta chain) appears in the sequencing data of a study of human T cells and chemical hapten exposure. For the study at large: Epicutaneous patch tests delivered 0.01% DPC to the upper back, with evaluation at 6 days.

CDR3 length: 15 amino acids. V lost 1 base, J lost 4 bases, and 13 bases lay in between. Germline assignment: CDR1 SEHNR and CDR2 FQNEAQ (reference sequence). Stated time point: pre-sensitization, week 0. Treatment described: therapeutic diphenylcyclopropenone sensitization with weekly scalp DPC. Whole blood, unfractionated, served as the material for total RNA extraction. Study-level points and caveats: No alteration of TCRs above 1 in 1000 frequency was seen with DPC sensitization. In the PT1 data, expanded TCR counts showed a positive correlation with patch test score.

Ten or more counts support this clonotype. The target antigen is unknown. A single record per CDR3 protein comes from TCRdb applying MiXCR to the RACE reads. This sample yields tens of thousands of distinct CDR3 sequences, of which approximately 10% are seen a single time; roughly a quarter belongs to the top ten. This clonotype originated in a man over 45 with alopecia areata. Some clones in this sample may be carry-over from other donors' samples. Specimen: whole blood, collected in connection with sensitization to the hapten diphenylcyclopropenone (DPC). V is TRBV7-9 and J is TRBJ2-5, with no clear D. The CDR3 sequence: CASSLDTLPGETQYF. CDR3 DNA sequence: TGTGCCAGCAGCTTAGATACCCTGCCGGGAGAGACCCAGTACTTC. Supplemented by reference TRBV7-9 and TRBJ2-5, the full variable domain reads DTGVSQNPRHKITKRGQNVTFRCDPISEHNRLYWYRQTLGQGPEFLTYFQNEAQLEKSRLLSDRFSAERPKGSFSTLEIQRTEQGDSAMYLCASSLDTLPGETQYFGPGTRLLVL.